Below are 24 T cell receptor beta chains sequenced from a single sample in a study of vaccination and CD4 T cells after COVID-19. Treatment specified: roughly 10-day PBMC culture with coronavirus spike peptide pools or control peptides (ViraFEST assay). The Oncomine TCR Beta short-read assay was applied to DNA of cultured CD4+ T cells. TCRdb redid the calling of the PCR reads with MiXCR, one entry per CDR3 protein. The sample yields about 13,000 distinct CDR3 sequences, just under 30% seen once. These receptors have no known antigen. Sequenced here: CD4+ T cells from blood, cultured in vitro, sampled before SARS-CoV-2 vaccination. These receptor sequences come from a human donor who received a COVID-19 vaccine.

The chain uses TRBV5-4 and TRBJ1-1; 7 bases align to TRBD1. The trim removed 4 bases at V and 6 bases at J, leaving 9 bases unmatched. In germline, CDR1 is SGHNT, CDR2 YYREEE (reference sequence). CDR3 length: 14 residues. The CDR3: CASSPDREGSEAFF. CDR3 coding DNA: TGTGCCAGCAGCCCTGACAGGGAAGGTTCTGAAGCTTTCTTT.

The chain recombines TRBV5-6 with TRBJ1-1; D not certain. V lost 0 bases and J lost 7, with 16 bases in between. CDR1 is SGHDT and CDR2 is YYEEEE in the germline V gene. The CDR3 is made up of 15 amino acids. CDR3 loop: CASSLVGREGIEAFF. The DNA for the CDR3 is TGTGCCAGCAGCTTGGTCGGGAGGGAAGGGATTGAAGCTTTCTTT.

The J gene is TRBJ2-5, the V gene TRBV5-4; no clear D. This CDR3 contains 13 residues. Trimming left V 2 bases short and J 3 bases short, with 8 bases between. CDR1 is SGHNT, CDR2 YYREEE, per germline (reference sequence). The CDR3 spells CASSFGVEETQYF. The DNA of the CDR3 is TGTGCCAGCAGCTTCGGAGTGGAAGAGACCCAGTACTTC. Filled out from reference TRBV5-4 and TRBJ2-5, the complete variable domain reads ETGVTQSPTHLIKTRGQQVTLRCSSQSGHNTVSWYQQALGQGPQFIFQYYREEENGRGNFPPRFSGLQFPNYSSELNVNALELDDSALYLCASSFGVEETQYFGPGTRLLVL.

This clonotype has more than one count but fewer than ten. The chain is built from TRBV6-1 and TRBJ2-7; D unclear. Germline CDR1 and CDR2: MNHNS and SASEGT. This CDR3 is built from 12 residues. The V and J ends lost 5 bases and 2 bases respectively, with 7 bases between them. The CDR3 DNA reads TGTGCCAGCAGTCGGTTAACCTACGAGCAGTACTTC. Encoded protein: CASSRLTYEQYF.

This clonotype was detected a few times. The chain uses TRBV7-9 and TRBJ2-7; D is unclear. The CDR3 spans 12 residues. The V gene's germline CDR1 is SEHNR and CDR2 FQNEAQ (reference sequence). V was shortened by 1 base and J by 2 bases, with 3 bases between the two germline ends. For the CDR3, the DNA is TGTGCCAGCAGCTTAGGTGCCTACGAGCAGTACTTC. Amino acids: CASSLGAYEQYF. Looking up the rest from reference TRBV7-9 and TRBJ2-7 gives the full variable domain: DTGVSQNPRHKITKRGQNVTFRCDPISEHNRLYWYRQTLGQGPEFLTYFQNEAQLEKSRLLSDRFSAERPKGSFSTLEIQRTEQGDSAMYLCASSLGAYEQYFGPGTRLTVT.

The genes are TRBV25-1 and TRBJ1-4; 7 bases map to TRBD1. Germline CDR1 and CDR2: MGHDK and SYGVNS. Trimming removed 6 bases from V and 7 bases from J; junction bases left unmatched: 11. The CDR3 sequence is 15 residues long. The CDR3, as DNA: TGTGCCAGCAGCCAAACAGGGGCCTGGAGTGAAAAACTGTTTTTT. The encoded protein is CASSQTGAWSEKLFF. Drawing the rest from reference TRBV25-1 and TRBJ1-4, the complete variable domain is EADIYQTPRYLVIGTGKKITLECSQTMGHDKMYWYQQDPGMELHLIHYSYGVNSTEKGDLSSESTVSRIRTEHFPLTLESARPSHTSQYLCASSQTGAWSEKLFFGSGTQLSVL.

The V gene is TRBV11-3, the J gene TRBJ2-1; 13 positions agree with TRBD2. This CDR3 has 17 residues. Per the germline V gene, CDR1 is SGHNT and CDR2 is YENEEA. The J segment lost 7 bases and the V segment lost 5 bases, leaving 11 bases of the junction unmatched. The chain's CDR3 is CASSLLAGGGFTNEQFF. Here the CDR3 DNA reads TGTGCCAGCAGCCTACTAGCGGGGGGGGGCTTCACTAATGAGCAGTTCTTC.

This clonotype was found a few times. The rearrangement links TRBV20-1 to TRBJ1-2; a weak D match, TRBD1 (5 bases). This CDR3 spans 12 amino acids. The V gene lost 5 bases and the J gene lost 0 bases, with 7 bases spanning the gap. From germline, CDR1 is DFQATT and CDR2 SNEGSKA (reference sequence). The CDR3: CSAPTANYGYTF. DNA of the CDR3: TGCAGTGCTCCGACAGCTAACTATGGCTACACCTTC.

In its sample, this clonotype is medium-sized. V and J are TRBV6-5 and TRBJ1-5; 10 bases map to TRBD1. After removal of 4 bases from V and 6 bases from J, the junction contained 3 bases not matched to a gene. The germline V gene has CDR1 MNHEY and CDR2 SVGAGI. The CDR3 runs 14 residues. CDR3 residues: CASSSGQGVQPQHF. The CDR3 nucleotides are TGTGCCAGCAGTTCCGGACAGGGGGTTCAGCCCCAGCATTTT.

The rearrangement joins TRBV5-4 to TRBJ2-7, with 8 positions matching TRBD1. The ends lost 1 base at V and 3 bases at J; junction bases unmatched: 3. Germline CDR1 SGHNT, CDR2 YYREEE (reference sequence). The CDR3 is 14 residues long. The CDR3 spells CASSLNRGDYEQYF. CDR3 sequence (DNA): TGTGCCAGCAGCTTGAACAGGGGGGACTACGAGCAGTACTTC.

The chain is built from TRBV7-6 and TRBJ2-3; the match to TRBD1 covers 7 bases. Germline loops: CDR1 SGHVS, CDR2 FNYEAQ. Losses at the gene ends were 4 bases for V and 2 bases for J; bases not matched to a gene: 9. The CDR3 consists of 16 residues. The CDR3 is CASSSIRDSPTDTQYF. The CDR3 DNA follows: TGTGCCAGCAGCTCCATCAGGGACAGCCCCACAGATACGCAGTATTTT.

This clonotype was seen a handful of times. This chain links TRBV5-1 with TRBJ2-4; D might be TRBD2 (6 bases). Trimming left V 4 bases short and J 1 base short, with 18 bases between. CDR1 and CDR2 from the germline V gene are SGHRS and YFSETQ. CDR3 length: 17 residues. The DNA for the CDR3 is TGCGCCAGCAGCCAGGGACTGAGTTACAGTGCCAAAAACATTCAGTACTTC. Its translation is CASSQGLSYSAKNIQYF.

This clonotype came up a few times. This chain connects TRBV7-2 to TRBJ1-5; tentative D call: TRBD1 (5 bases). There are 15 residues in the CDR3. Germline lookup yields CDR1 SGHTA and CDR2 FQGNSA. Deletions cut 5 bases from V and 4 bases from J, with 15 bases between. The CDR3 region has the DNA TGTGCCAGCAGCACAGACAGCTCGATTAATCAGCCCCAGCATTTT. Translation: CASSTDSSINQPQHF.

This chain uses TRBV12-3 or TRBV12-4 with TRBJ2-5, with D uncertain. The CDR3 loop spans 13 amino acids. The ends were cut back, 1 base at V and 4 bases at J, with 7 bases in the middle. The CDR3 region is CASSLGSRETQYF. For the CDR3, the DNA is TGTGCCAGCAGTTTAGGTAGCAGAGAGACCCAGTACTTC.

The CDR3 loop is CASYRQGPNTEAFF. In DNA form, the CDR3 reads TGTGCCAGCTACAGACAGGGACCTAACACTGAAGCTTTCTTT. The chain links TRBV7-2 to TRBJ1-1; the match to TRBD1 covers 7 bases. The CDR3 length is 14 residues. Germline-derived CDR1 and CDR2 are SGHTA and FQGNSA. V was pared by 8 bases and J by 2 bases, with 8 bases of the junction left unmatched.

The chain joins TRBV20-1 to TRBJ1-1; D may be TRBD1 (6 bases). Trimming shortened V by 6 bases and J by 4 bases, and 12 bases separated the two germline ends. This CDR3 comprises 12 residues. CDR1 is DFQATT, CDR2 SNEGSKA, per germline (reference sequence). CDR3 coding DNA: TGCAGTGCCAGAAGGGGGGGCACTGAAGCTTTCTTT. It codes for CSARRGGTEAFF.

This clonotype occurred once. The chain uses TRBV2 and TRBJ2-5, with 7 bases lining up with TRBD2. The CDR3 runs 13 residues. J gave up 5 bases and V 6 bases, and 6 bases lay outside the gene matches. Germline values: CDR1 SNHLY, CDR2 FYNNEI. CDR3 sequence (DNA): TGTGCCAGCAGGATTAGCGGGTCCGAGACCCAGTACTTC. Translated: CASRISGSETQYF.

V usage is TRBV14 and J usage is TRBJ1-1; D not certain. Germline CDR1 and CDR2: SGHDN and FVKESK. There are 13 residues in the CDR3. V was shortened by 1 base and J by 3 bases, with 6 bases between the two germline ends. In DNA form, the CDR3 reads TGTGCCAGCAGCCAAGTTGTCCACACTGAAGCTTTCTTT. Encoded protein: CASSQVVHTEAFF.

The CDR3 reads CASKSGNTGELFF. The CDR3 nucleotides read TGTGCCAGTAAGTCGGGGAACACCGGGGAGCTGTTTTTT. This rearrangement joins TRBV19 to TRBJ2-2; D gene ambiguous. The CDR3 contains 13 residues. Trimming left V 7 bases short and J 1 base short, with 7 bases between. Germline V gives CDR1 LNHDA, CDR2 SQIVND (reference sequence).

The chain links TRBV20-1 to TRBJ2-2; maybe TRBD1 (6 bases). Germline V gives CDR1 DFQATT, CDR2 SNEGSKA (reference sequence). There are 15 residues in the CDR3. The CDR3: CSLPARGGATGELFF. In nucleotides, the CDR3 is TGCAGCCTCCCCGCGCGAGGGGGAGCGACCGGGGAGCTGTTTTTT.

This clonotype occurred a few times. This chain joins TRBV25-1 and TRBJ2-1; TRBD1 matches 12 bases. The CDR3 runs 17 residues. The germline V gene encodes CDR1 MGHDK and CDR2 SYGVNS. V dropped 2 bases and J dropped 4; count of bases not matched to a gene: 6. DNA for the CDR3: TGTGCCAGCAGTGAAGGGGGACAGGGGGCGCGGTACAATGAGCAGTTCTTC. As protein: CASSEGGQGARYNEQFF.

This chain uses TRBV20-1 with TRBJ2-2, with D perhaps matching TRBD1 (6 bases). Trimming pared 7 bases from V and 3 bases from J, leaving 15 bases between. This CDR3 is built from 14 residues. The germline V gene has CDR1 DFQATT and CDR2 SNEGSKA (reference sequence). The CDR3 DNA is TGCAGTGTGGGTGGGGGCTGGGACACCGGGGAGCTGTTTTTT. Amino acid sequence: CSVGGGWDTGELFF.

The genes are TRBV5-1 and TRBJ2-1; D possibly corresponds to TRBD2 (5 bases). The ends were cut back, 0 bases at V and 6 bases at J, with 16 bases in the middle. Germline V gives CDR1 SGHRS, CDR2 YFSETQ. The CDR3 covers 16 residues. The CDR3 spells CASSLGFIGRGNEQFF. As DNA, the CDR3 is TGCGCCAGCAGCTTGGGATTTATAGGTCGGGGCAATGAGCAGTTCTTC.

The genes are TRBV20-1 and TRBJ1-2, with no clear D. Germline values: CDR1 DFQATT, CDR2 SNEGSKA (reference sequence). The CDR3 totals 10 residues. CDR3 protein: CRAAWDGYTF. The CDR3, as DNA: TGCAGGGCTGCTTGGGATGGCTACACCTTC.